This TCR beta chain was obtained from a study of control samples from healthy donors and cancer patients. Assay used: immunoSEQ multiplex PCR; TCRdb lists only in-frame clones, some missing. The sample contains 70,000 to 85,000 clones, 90% to 95% of which appear only once. CDR1 and CDR2 (germline): LNHDA, SQIVND (reference sequence). V lost 5 bases, J lost 1 base, and 14 bases lay in between. The CDR3 extends over 15 amino acids. The rearrangement uses TRBV19 and TRBJ1-1; tentative D call: TRBD1 (5 bases). This clonotype originated in a man aged 45-65 years in good health. Sequenced: blood. The CDR3 here is CASSPPQGTNTEAFF. The CDR3 bases are TGTGCCAGTAGTCCTCCCCAGGGTACGAACACTGAAGCTTTCTTT.